The 26 T cell receptor beta chains reported below all come from one sample, sequenced in a study of beta chain features in type 1 diabetes. The sequenced template was cDNA made from the entire isolated RNA. This table comes from immunoSEQ multiplex PCR, and its TCRdb copy is limited to in-frame clones, with some not included. The sample gives about 900,000 clones, 17% of which show up once; around 0.02% is in the top ten. Sequenced: naive CD4+ T cells from blood. These receptors originate from a woman aged 18-35 years in good health.

Concerning this clone: This same CDR3 is encoded by further DNA sequences in the sample. The V call is TRBV7-9, the J call TRBJ2-3; D tentatively reads TRBD1 or TRBD2 (5 bases each). This CDR3 spans 13 amino acids. Per germline, CDR1 SEHNR and CDR2 FQNEAQ (reference sequence). Trimming stripped 3 bases from V and 2 bases from J, with 6 bases between. The CDR3: CASSLGDTDTQYF. The CDR3 coding sequence is TGTGCCAGCAGCTTGGGGGACACAGATACGCAGTATTTT. Variable domain in full (rest from reference TRBV7-9 and TRBJ2-3): DTGVSQNPRHKITKRGQNVTFRCDPISEHNRLYWYRQTLGQGPEFLTYFQNEAQLEKSRLLSDRFSAERPKGSFSTLEIQRTEQGDSAMYLCASSLGDTDTQYFGPGTRLTVL.

The rearrangement uses TRBV27 and TRBJ2-7; 7 bases are shared with TRBD2. This CDR3 has 15 amino acids. Germline V CDR1 and CDR2: MNHEY, SMNVEV (reference sequence). V lost 4 bases and J lost 4; bases outside the gene matches: 10. DNA of the CDR3: TGTGCCAGCAGTTGGGAGGCGGGAGCATTTTACGAGCAGTACTTC. Protein: CASSWEAGAFYEQYF.

This clone appeared a few times. The CDR3 is CASGQERYEQYF. CDR3 in DNA: TGTGCCAGCGGACAGGAACGCTACGAGCAGTACTTC. The chain joins TRBV2 to TRBJ2-7, with 7 bases identical to TRBD1. Germline V gene lookup returns CDR1 SNHLY and CDR2 FYNNEI. CDR3 size: 12 residues. V lost 8 bases, J lost 3 bases, and 4 bases stayed unmatched.

The table lists this clone with a few counts. This chain joins TRBV5-1 and TRBJ1-1; D is possibly TRBD1 (5 bases). Trimming removed 3 bases at V and 6 bases at J, with 15 bases between. The V gene's germline CDR1 is SGHRS and CDR2 YFSETQ. The CDR3 extends over 14 amino acids. CDR3 in amino acids: CASSSDAGFPEAFF. The CDR3 nucleotides are TGCGCCAGCAGCTCAGACGCAGGGTTTCCTGAAGCTTTCTTT.

This clone turned up a few times. The V gene is TRBV11-2, the J gene TRBJ2-7; D remains unclear. The CDR3 length is 15 residues. CDR1 is SGHAT, CDR2 FQNNGV, per germline. V was clipped by 6 bases and J by 1 base, with 16 bases between them. In DNA, the CDR3 is TGTGCCAGCAGTCGTGTCCCATTGAAATCCTACGAGCAGTACTTC. This gives the protein CASSRVPLKSYEQYF.

In its sample, this clone was seen a few times. The J gene is TRBJ1-2, the V gene TRBV29-1, with D unresolved. CDR3 length: 12 amino acids. CDR1 and CDR2 from the germline V gene are SQVTM and ANQGSEA. Trimming left V 4 bases short and J 0 bases short, with 6 bases between. The CDR3 sequence: CSVGRANYGYTF. In nucleotides, the CDR3 is TGCAGCGTTGGAAGGGCTAACTATGGCTACACCTTC.

This clone was seen once. The chain has TRBV29-1 and TRBJ1-1; D is possibly TRBD1 (6 bases). This CDR3 region has 13 residues. Looked up from germline, CDR1 is SQVTM and CDR2 is ANQGSEA. Trimming stripped 4 bases from V and 1 base from J, with 10 bases between. The CDR3: CSVATGSNTEAFF. CDR3 nucleotides: TGCAGCGTTGCCACAGGGTCGAACACTGAAGCTTTCTTT. Full variable domain (missing parts from reference TRBV29-1 and TRBJ1-1): SAVISQKPSRDICQRGTSLTIQCQVDSQVTMMFWYRQQPGQSLTLIATANQGSEATYESGFVIDKFPISRPNLTFSTLTVSNMSPEDSSIYLCSVATGSNTEAFFGQGTRLTVV.

V gene TRBV5-6 combines with J gene TRBJ2-2; D unresolved. Trimming took off 3 bases at V and 6 bases at J, with 12 bases between the two ends. The CDR3 contains 14 residues. Germline-derived CDR1 and CDR2 are SGHDT and YYEEEE. The CDR3 is CASSYRRAAGELFF. CDR3 in DNA: TGTGCCAGCAGCTACCGACGGGCGGCCGGGGAGCTGTTTTTT.

Only a few counts were recorded for this clone. The rearrangement uses TRBV7-8 and TRBJ2-5; D may be TRBD2 (5 bases). The CDR3 runs 16 residues. The germline V gene encodes CDR1 SGHVS and CDR2 FQNEAQ. With 3 bases removed from V and 1 base from J, the gap between germline ends came to 15 bases. CDR3 in DNA: TGTGCCAGCAGCTTTGGGAGCTATACACTCCAAGAGACCCAGTACTTC. Its translation: CASSFGSYTLQETQYF.

The chain has TRBV5-4 and TRBJ2-1, with D perhaps matching TRBD2 (6 bases). Trimming removed 3 bases at V and 10 bases at J, with 20 bases between. Germline V gene data show CDR1 as SGHNT and CDR2 as YYREEE (reference sequence). The CDR3 is 15 amino acids. As DNA, the CDR3 is TGTGCCAGCAGCTCGATGACTAGTGGTGGTTTAGAGCAGTTCTTC. Translation: CASSSMTSGGLEQFF.

In its sample, this clone was seen a few times. The chain carries TRBV18 and TRBJ1-1; TRBD1 might be the D (5 bases). Between the trimmed V and J ends, which lost 10 bases and 1 base, there was a span of 16 bases. Germline CDR1 is KGHSH and CDR2 is LQKENI. The CDR3 loop spans 14 amino acids. CDR3 amino acids: CATYSGRGNTEAFF. In DNA form, the CDR3 reads TGTGCCACCTACTCGGGACGTGGGAACACTGAAGCTTTCTTT.

The chain carries TRBV6-6 and TRBJ2-7, with 8 bases aligning to TRBD2. The CDR3 length is 14 residues. The germline gives CDR1 MNHNY, CDR2 SVGAGI (reference sequence). Trimming cost V 8 bases and J 7 bases; bases outside gene matches: 13. The CDR3 bases are TGTGCCAGCTTGCCGGGAGGGGGGCCGAGGGAGCAGTACTTC. Translated: CASLPGGGPREQYF.

This clone was seen a few times. V gene TRBV6-1 combines with J gene TRBJ1-5; D remains ambiguous. Germline-derived CDR1 and CDR2 are MNHNS and SASEGT. Trimming pared 6 bases from V and 5 bases from J, leaving 17 bases between. The CDR3 spans 15 residues. For the CDR3, the DNA is TGTGCCAGCAGGTGGTCGAGCCGGCGGGATCAGCCCCAGCATTTT. Its protein is CASRWSSRRDQPQHF.

The chain carries TRBV5-1 and TRBJ1-2; 7 bases map to TRBD1. Germline V gives CDR1 SGHRS, CDR2 YFSETQ. The CDR3 sequence is 14 residues long. V was pared by 4 bases and J by 2 bases, with 5 bases of the junction left unmatched. The DNA of the CDR3 is TGCGCCAGCAGCATAGACAGGGTGAACTATGGCTACACCTTC. This translates into CASSIDRVNYGYTF.

V gene TRBV7-2 combines with J gene TRBJ2-7; D is unresolved. The CDR3 has 12 amino acids. Germline V gene data show CDR1 as SGHTA and CDR2 as FQGNSA. The ends were cut back, 5 bases at V and 10 bases at J, with 15 bases in the middle. This chain's CDR3 is CASSPGWAQQYF. DNA for the CDR3: TGTGCCAGCAGCCCCGGGTGGGCTCAACAGTACTTC.

This clone has only a few counts. The chain combines TRBV28 with TRBJ2-7; TRBD2 is a possible D gene (5 bases). V was pared by 5 bases and J by 7 bases, with 9 bases between. The CDR3 runs to 11 residues. Per germline, CDR1 MDHEN and CDR2 SYDVKM. The CDR3 DNA reads as TGTGCCAGCAGTAACAGAGGGGAGCAGTACTTC. Encoded protein: CASSNRGEQYF.

This clone has a handful of counts. J is TRBJ2-3 and V is TRBV7-2; the D is unclear. V dropped 5 bases and J dropped 1 base, with 7 bases sitting between them. The CDR3 covers 13 residues. Germline V gene data show CDR1 as SGHTA and CDR2 as FQGNSA. The CDR3 is CASSPPGTDTQYF. As DNA, the CDR3 is TGTGCCAGCAGCCCCCCGGGCACAGATACGCAGTATTTT. Based on the CDR3 plus reference TRBV7-2 and TRBJ2-3, the full variable domain is GAGVSQSPSNKVTEKGKDVELRCDPISGHTALYWYRQSLGQGLEFLIYFQGNSAPDKSGLPSDRFSAERTGGSVSTLTIQRTQQEDSAVYLCASSPPGTDTQYFGPGTRLTVL.

The chain employs TRBV18 and TRBJ2-1; TRBD2 agrees at 13 bases. CDR1 is KGHSH and CDR2 is LQKENI in the germline V gene. The CDR3 has 18 amino acids. J was trimmed by 5 bases and V by 2 bases; bases with no gene match: 9. The CDR3 sequence is CASSPNGLAGDGDNEQFF. DNA for the CDR3: TGTGCCAGCTCACCAAACGGACTAGCGGGAGACGGGGACAATGAGCAGTTCTTC.

This CDR3 is CASSLGWGRVSEQFF. The DNA of the CDR3 is TGTGCCAGCAGCTTGGGGTGGGGACGGGTCAGTGAGCAGTTCTTC. The chain links TRBV7-2 to TRBJ2-1; D may match TRBD1 or TRBD2 (5 bases each). Germline V gene lookup returns CDR1 SGHTA and CDR2 FQGNSA. The germline V and J ends were trimmed by 3 bases and 9 bases, with 18 bases remaining between them. The CDR3 covers 15 residues.

About this clone: Different DNA sequences within this sample yield the same CDR3. The rearrangement uses TRBV18 and TRBJ2-7; D not resolved. The V gene lost 2 bases and the J gene lost 3 bases, with 8 bases spanning the gap. The CDR3 loop spans 13 amino acids. Per germline, CDR1 KGHSH and CDR2 LQKENI. CDR3 bases: TGTGCCAGCTCACCAGGCAGGATCTACGAGCAGTACTTC. Its protein is CASSPGRIYEQYF.

This clone was counted a few times. The chain is built from TRBV18 and TRBJ2-3; D call uncertain. There are 13 residues in the CDR3. V dropped 3 bases and J dropped 6 bases, with 10 bases sitting between them. The germline V gene encodes CDR1 KGHSH and CDR2 LQKENI. CDR3 DNA sequence: TGTGCCAGCTCACCGCTCATAGGGGATACGCAGTATTTT. This gives the protein CASSPLIGDTQYF.

V gene TRBV23-1 combines with J gene TRBJ1-6, with a tentative D call TRBD1 (6 bases). TRBV23-1 is an ORF, with its function uncertain. This CDR3 is built from 14 residues. V was pared by 7 bases and J by 9 bases, with 16 bases between. CDR3 sequence reads: CASTLDRSRSPLHF. The CDR3 coding sequence is TGCGCCAGCACCCTTGACAGGAGTCGTTCACCCCTCCACTTT.

This sequence joins TRBV2 and TRBJ1-5; 8 bases agree with TRBD1. Germline lookup yields CDR1 SNHLY and CDR2 FYNNEI. With 2 bases clipped from V and 1 base from J, the junction kept 1 base outside the gene matches. The CDR3 contains 15 residues. As DNA, the CDR3 is TGTGCCAGCAGTGAACAGGGGGCGAGCAATCAGCCCCAGCATTTT. It yields the protein CASSEQGASNQPQHF.

Only a few counts were recorded for this clone. This rearrangement joins TRBV6-5 to TRBJ1-4; D possibly corresponds to TRBD1 (6 bases). The CDR3 has 16 amino acids. Germline CDR1 reads MNHEY; CDR2 reads SVGAGI. Trimming cost V 4 bases and J 0 bases, with 12 bases left between them. The CDR3 here is CASSSQGTSTNEKLFF. As DNA, the CDR3 is TGTGCCAGCAGTTCACAGGGAACTTCAACTAATGAAAAACTGTTTTTT.

The chain is built from TRBV15 and TRBJ2-5; 7 bases map to TRBD2. Trimming took 5 bases from V and 4 from J; bases not matched to a gene: 4. Germline loops: CDR1 LNHNV, CDR2 YYDKDF (reference sequence). The CDR3 is 13 residues long. CDR3 nucleotide sequence: TGTGCCACCAGCTTTGCGGGAGCAGAGACCCAGTACTTC. Residues: CATSFAGAETQYF.

The V gene is TRBV7-9, the J gene TRBJ2-6, with D perhaps given as TRBD1 or TRBD2 (5 bases each). Germline V gene sequence: CDR1 SEHNR, CDR2 FQNEAQ (reference sequence). This CDR3 has 15 amino acids. The V and J ends lost 3 bases and 2 bases respectively, with 8 bases between them. The CDR3: CASSFGGAGANVLTF. DNA for the CDR3: TGTGCCAGCAGCTTTGGGGGAGCTGGGGCCAACGTCCTGACTTTC.